What follows describes a single T cell receptor beta chain. This sample is part of a study of cytomegalovirus exposure and HLA in healthy donors. Trimming at V came to 11 bases and at J to 15 bases, leaving 9 bases not matched to a gene. CDR1 and CDR2 (germline): MNHNS, SASEGT. The length of the CDR3 is 12 residues. TCRdb keeps only in-frame clones here, not all; method: immunoSEQ multiplex PCR. The sample gives roughly 84,000 clones, approximately 91% of which show up once; around 2.1% is in the top ten. This clonotype was obtained from a man younger than 40 in good health and CMV-seronegative. The chain links TRBV6-1 to TRBJ2-1; TRBD2 agrees at 14 bases. Material: PBMCs. The DNA of the CDR3 is TGTGCCGGATCGGGACTAGCGGGGGCAACGTTCTTC. Its protein is CAGSGLAGATFF.